The source of this TCR beta chain is a study of response to subunit inactivated influenza vaccine. Findings and caveats of the study: Few new T cells, the authors suggested, are recruited by each seasonal influenza vaccination.

MiXCR was run by TCRdb on the RT-PCR reads, yielding one entry per CDR3 protein. Of roughly 710,000 distinct CDR3 sequences listed, 14% are singletons. Germline values: CDR1 SNHLY, CDR2 FYNNEI. The CDR3 spans 14 residues. V lost 6 bases and J lost 3, with 14 bases in between. To note about this clonotype: Antigen unknown.

The starting material was PBMCs from blood, obtained less than 15 days before vaccination. The sequence was collected from a man aged 45-65 years who received an inactivated influenza vaccine. V usage is TRBV2 and J usage is TRBJ1-1; D is unclear. The DNA of the CDR3 is TGTGCCAGCAGGATAGAAAGAAAGGACACTGAAGCTTTCTTT. Residues: CASRIERKDTEAFF. The entire variable domain, with the rest obtained from reference TRBV2 and TRBJ1-1, is as follows: EPEVTQTPSHQVTQMGQEVILRCVPISNHLYFYWYRQILGQKVEFLVSFYNNEISEKSEIFDDQFSVERPDGSNFTLKIRSTKLEDSAMYFCASRIERKDTEAFFGQGTRLTVV.